Listed here are 25 T cell receptor beta chains from one sample, sequenced in a study of shared clonotypes between healthy human individuals. Clones were sequenced by immunoSEQ multiplex PCR, and TCRdb holds only the in-frame ones, with some missing. The sample has some 1.4 million clones, over 95% seen once. Sequenced sample: naive CD4+ T cells sorted from blood. Subset meaning: CD45RA+ positively selected. The receptor set was obtained from a man aged 25 to 45 in good health.

J is TRBJ2-7 and V is TRBV5-1; tentative D call: TRBD2 (5 bases). The CDR3 sequence is 13 residues long. V shed 4 bases and J shed 5 bases, with 13 bases lying between them. Germline CDR1 SGHRS, CDR2 YFSETQ. The CDR3 loop is CASSTPRLNEQYF. Here the CDR3 DNA reads TGCGCCAGCAGCACGCCAAGACTAAACGAGCAGTACTTC.

V and J are TRBV18 and TRBJ1-4, with TRBD1 identical over 8 bases. V was pared by 3 bases and J by 7 bases, with 4 bases of the junction left unmatched. Per the germline V gene, CDR1 is KGHSH and CDR2 is LQKENI. This CDR3 comprises 14 residues. The chain's CDR3 is CASSPTGAPEKLFF. The CDR3 region has the DNA TGTGCCAGCTCACCGACAGGGGCCCCTGAAAAACTGTTTTTT.

This clone was observed a single time. This sequence joins TRBV7-2 and TRBJ2-7; D is unclear. Germline CDR1 reads SGHTA; CDR2 reads FQGNSA. The CDR3 contains 15 residues. Trimming removed 0 bases from V and 0 bases from J, with 9 bases in between. CDR3 bases: TGTGCCAGCAGCTTAGCTAGGTCGAGCTCCTACGAGCAGTACTTC. Its protein product is CASSLARSSSYEQYF.

J is TRBJ2-3 and V is TRBV19; TRBD1 aligns across 9 bases. Per the germline V gene, CDR1 is LNHDA and CDR2 is SQIVND (reference sequence). With 1 base clipped from V and 1 base from J, the junction kept 0 bases outside the gene matches. The CDR3 is 15 residues long. CDR3 in amino acids: CASSIGTGGTDTQYF. Written as DNA, the CDR3 is TGTGCCAGTAGTATAGGGACAGGGGGCACAGATACGCAGTATTTT.

A remark on this clone: The sample has other DNA sequences that encode this CDR3 too. The genes are TRBV7-9 and TRBJ1-5; D gene unclear. Trimming cost V 4 bases and J 5 bases, with 6 bases left between them. Germline V gene sequence: CDR1 SEHNR, CDR2 FQNEAQ (reference sequence). The CDR3 length is 12 residues. This chain's CDR3 is CASSYGDQPQHF. CDR3 sequence (DNA): TGTGCCAGCAGCTACGGAGATCAGCCCCAGCATTTT.

This clone occurred many times. V and J are TRBV6-4 and TRBJ2-1, with D possibly matching TRBD2 (6 bases). V shed 5 bases and J shed 2 bases, with 10 bases lying between them. The CDR3 totals 14 residues. CDR1 is MRHNA and CDR2 is SNTAGT in the germline V gene. The CDR3: CASSPGGTYNEQFF. The CDR3 bases are TGTGCCAGCAGTCCCGGCGGGACCTACAATGAGCAGTTCTTC.

The chain recombines TRBV5-1 with TRBJ2-5; possibly TRBD2 for D (5 bases). CDR1 and CDR2 (germline): SGHRS, YFSETQ. Trimming stripped 4 bases from V and 5 bases from J, with 18 bases between. The CDR3 consists of 15 residues. CDR3 sequence: CASSTEGSSMETQYF. Here the CDR3 DNA reads TGCGCCAGCAGCACCGAGGGATCTAGCATGGAGACCCAGTACTTC.

CDR3 protein: CASSFSTSGRYEQYF. CDR3 DNA sequence: TGTGCCAGCAGTTTTAGCACTAGCGGGAGGTACGAGCAGTACTTC. This chain uses TRBV28 with TRBJ2-7; TRBD2 matches at 12 bases. Germline V lookup: CDR1 MDHEN, CDR2 SYDVKM. V was pared by 3 bases and J by 4 bases, with 4 bases of the junction left unmatched. The CDR3 is made up of 15 amino acids.

The V and J genes are TRBV5-3 and TRBJ2-7, with 7 nucleotides matching TRBD1. TRBV5-3 is annotated as an ORF whose role is uncertain. J was trimmed by 4 bases and V by 4 bases; bases with no gene match: 8. The CDR3 is made up of 14 amino acids. This CDR3 reads CARSPGQIVYEQYF. CDR3 DNA: TGTGCCAGAAGCCCGGGACAGATAGTTTACGAGCAGTACTTC.

J is TRBJ2-5 and V is TRBV5-1, with D unresolved. The V end lost 1 base, the J end lost 2 bases, and 6 bases lay between the germline ends. The CDR3 totals 13 residues. The germline V gene has CDR1 SGHRS and CDR2 YFSETQ. DNA for the CDR3: TGCGCCAGCAGCTTGTTAACACAAGAGACCCAGTACTTC. Translated, it gives CASSLLTQETQYF.

Notes on this clone: The sample holds other DNA sequences that translate to the same CDR3. The gene calls are TRBV6-1 and TRBJ1-2; D is perhaps TRBD1 (5 bases). V was trimmed by 6 bases and J by 1 base, leaving 9 bases between them. Germline-derived CDR1 and CDR2 are MNHNS and SASEGT. The CDR3 sequence is 13 residues long. The CDR3 region has the DNA TGTGCCAGCAGCGTTGACAGTAACTATGGCTACACCTTC. The encoded protein is CASSVDSNYGYTF.

V and J are TRBV6-5 and TRBJ2-5; TRBD1 aligns across 10 bases. Germline trimming cut 6 bases from V and 4 bases from J; bases unmatched to any gene: 5. The CDR3 sequence is 14 residues long. Per the germline V gene, CDR1 is MNHEY and CDR2 is SVGAGI. The CDR3 DNA reads as TGTGCCAGCAGGCTCGGGACAGGGGTAGAGACCCAGTACTTC. It translates to CASRLGTGVETQYF.

The count of this clone is one. The chain employs TRBV7-3 and TRBJ1-1; weak D call: TRBD1 (5 bases). V was cut by 5 bases and J by 3 bases, with 10 bases left in between. CDR3 length: 13 residues. CDR1 and CDR2 (germline): SGHTA, FQGTGA. In DNA, the CDR3 is TGTGCCAGCAGCCCGACGGGGGACACTGAAGCTTTCTTT. It yields the protein CASSPTGDTEAFF.

V gene TRBV9 combines with J gene TRBJ2-7; TRBD2 matches at 8 bases. V was clipped by 0 bases and J by 5 bases; unmatched bases: 4. Germline V CDR1 and CDR2: SGDLS, YYNGEE. The CDR3 is made up of 14 amino acids. CDR3 sequence (DNA): TGTGCCAGCAGCGTAGACGGGAGGGGCCACGAGCAGTACTTC. It is translated as CASSVDGRGHEQYF.

The chain uses TRBV7-2 and TRBJ2-1, with 10 positions matching TRBD2. CDR1 and CDR2 from the germline V gene are SGHTA and FQGNSA. This CDR3 spans 17 amino acids. V shed 2 bases and J 1 base; nucleotides not matched to a gene: 5. CDR3 residues: CASSLRSGRGSYNEQFF. The CDR3 DNA sequence: TGTGCCAGCAGCTTAAGGAGCGGGAGGGGGTCCTACAATGAGCAGTTCTTC.

The chain is built from TRBV2 and TRBJ1-5, with D maybe TRBD1 (5 bases). The CDR3 has 15 amino acids. V was shortened by 7 bases and J by 2 bases, with 15 bases between the two germline ends. Germline V CDR1 and CDR2: SNHLY, FYNNEI. The CDR3 nucleotides are TGTGCCAGCAACGTCGGCGGGACGGGCAATCAGCCCCAGCATTTT. Translated: CASNVGGTGNQPQHF.

The chain recombines TRBV11-2 with TRBJ2-7; D not resolved. The germline V gene has CDR1 SGHAT and CDR2 FQNNGV. Trimming removed 1 base from V and 4 bases from J, with 14 bases in between. This CDR3 spans 15 amino acids. This chain's CDR3 is CASSLGVEGRYEQYF. As DNA, the CDR3 is TGTGCCAGCAGCTTAGGCGTTGAAGGCCGATACGAGCAGTACTTC.

This chain uses TRBV7-9 with TRBJ1-1; TRBD1 is a possible D gene (6 bases). V was clipped by 1 base and J by 4 bases, with 13 bases between them. The CDR3 consists of 15 residues. The germline V gene has CDR1 SEHNR and CDR2 FQNEAQ (reference sequence). The CDR3 region is CASSLGGGAGTEAFF. The CDR3 region has the DNA TGTGCCAGCAGCTTAGGAGGGGGGGCTGGCACTGAAGCTTTCTTT.

The rearrangement joins TRBV7-9 to TRBJ1-2; D is ambiguous. The germline V gene encodes CDR1 SEHNR and CDR2 FQNEAQ (reference sequence). V lost 4 bases and J lost 3, with 9 bases in between. The length of the CDR3 is 13 residues. The CDR3 region is CASSSAIYYGYTF. The CDR3 DNA reads as TGTGCCAGCAGCTCCGCTATTTACTATGGCTACACCTTC.

J is TRBJ1-5 and V is TRBV7-3, with D unclear. Germline V gene sequence: CDR1 SGHTA, CDR2 FQGTGA. CDR3 length equals 16 residues. Trimming shortened V by 1 base and J by 3 bases, and 13 bases separated the two germline ends. The CDR3 DNA is TGTGCCAGCAGCTTAAATTCTAGAGGGAACAATCAGCCCCAGCATTTT. Its protein product is CASSLNSRGNNQPQHF.

This chain links TRBV14 with TRBJ2-1; tentatively, D is TRBD2 (5 bases). Trimming removed 4 bases from V and 9 bases from J, with 22 bases in between. Germline values: CDR1 SGHDN, CDR2 FVKESK. The CDR3 spans 16 residues. The chain's CDR3 is CASSLKFGVFRSEQFF. CDR3 coding DNA: TGTGCCAGCAGCCTGAAGTTCGGGGTATTTCGTAGTGAGCAGTTCTTC.

The chain links TRBV27 to TRBJ2-1, with TRBD2 matching 8 bases. Germline V lookup: CDR1 MNHEY, CDR2 SMNVEV (reference sequence). CDR3 length: 15 residues. J was trimmed by 2 bases and V by 4 bases; bases with no gene match: 4. CDR3 in amino acids: CASSWLAGPYNEQFF. In nucleotides, the CDR3 is TGTGCCAGCAGTTGGTTAGCGGGGCCCTACAATGAGCAGTTCTTC.

The chain employs TRBV11-1 and TRBJ2-7; 13 bases are a match to TRBD2. The CDR3 has 16 amino acids. Trimming took 1 base from V and 7 from J; bases not matched to a gene: 7. CDR1 is SGHAT, CDR2 FQDESV, per germline (reference sequence). CDR3 loop: CASSLGGLAGAGEQYF. CDR3 sequence (DNA): TGTGCCAGCAGCTTAGGAGGACTAGCGGGAGCGGGGGAGCAGTACTTC.

The table lists this clone with a count of one. The chain has TRBV29-1 and TRBJ2-7; 9 bases are a match to TRBD2. V dropped 2 bases and J dropped 2; count of bases not matched to a gene: 13. The CDR3 has 17 amino acids. The germline V gene has CDR1 SQVTM and CDR2 ANQGSEA. The CDR3 DNA reads TGCAGCGTTGAAAGTCCAGCGGGAGGACCTACTGCCTACGAGCAGTACTTC. Amino acids: CSVESPAGGPTAYEQYF.

The genes are TRBV6-1 and TRBJ2-2; D possibly corresponds to TRBD2 (6 bases). The germline V and J ends were trimmed by 7 bases and 6 bases, with 18 bases remaining between them. The CDR3 consists of 15 residues. Germline values: CDR1 MNHNS, CDR2 SASEGT. The CDR3 loop is CASTAFREHSGELFF. CDR3 DNA: TGTGCCAGCACAGCTTTCCGGGAGCATTCCGGGGAGCTGTTTTTT.